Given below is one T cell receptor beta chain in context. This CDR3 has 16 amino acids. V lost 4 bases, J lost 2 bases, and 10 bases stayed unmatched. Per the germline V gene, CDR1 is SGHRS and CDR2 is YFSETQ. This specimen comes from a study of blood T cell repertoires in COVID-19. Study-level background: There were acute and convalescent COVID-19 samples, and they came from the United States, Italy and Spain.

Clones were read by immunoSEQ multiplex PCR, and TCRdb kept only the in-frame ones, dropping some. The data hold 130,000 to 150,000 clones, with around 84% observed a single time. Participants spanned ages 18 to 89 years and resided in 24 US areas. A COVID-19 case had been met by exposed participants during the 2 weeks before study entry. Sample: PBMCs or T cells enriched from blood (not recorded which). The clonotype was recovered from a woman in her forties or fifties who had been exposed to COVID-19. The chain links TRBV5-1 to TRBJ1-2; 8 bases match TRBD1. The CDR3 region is CASSPLGRTGNYGYTF. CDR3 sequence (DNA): TGCGCCAGCAGCCCTTTGGGTAGGACAGGGAACTATGGCTACACCTTC.